This T cell receptor beta chain originates from a study of cytomegalovirus exposure and HLA in healthy donors. Both 60 Vbeta primers and 13 Jbeta primers went into the PCR. Assay used: immunoSEQ multiplex PCR; TCRdb lists only in-frame clones, some missing. The data hold 100,000 to 130,000 clones, with less than 80% observed a single time. Trimming shortened V by 5 bases and J by 0 bases, and 12 bases separated the two germline ends. The CDR3 covers 15 residues. Looked up from germline, CDR1 is SGHVS and CDR2 is FQNEAQ. Source material: PBMCs. The TCR was taken from a young man in good health and CMV-seronegative. J is TRBJ2-3 and V is TRBV7-8; D may be TRBD2 (5 bases). CDR3 region: CASSPSSASTDTQYF. The CDR3 nucleotides are TGTGCCAGCAGCCCAAGTAGCGCTAGCACAGATACGCAGTATTTT.